The present TCR beta chain was sequenced within a study of cytomegalovirus exposure and HLA in healthy donors. Study-wide points: Cytomegalovirus-associated TCR beta chains were listed, numbering some 170. Researchers reported that three CMV-associated chains were confirmed in vitro as CMV antigen-specific. The authors later linked a missense DCLRE1C variant to TCR beta V- and J-gene trimming.

This clone was observed a single time. What it binds is unknown. A read error may produce the germline difference seen at one junction end. Germline CDR1 reads SSHAT; CDR2 reads FNYEAQ (reference sequence). The CDR3 has 13 residues. Primers for the PCR totalled 60 Vbeta and 13 Jbeta. TCRdb's table, derived via immunoSEQ multiplex PCR, lists solely in-frame clones and lacks some. The data show about 200,000 clones, with 70% to 85% seen just once and around 3.9% held by the top ten. Sequences were obtained from PBMCs. This receptor was taken from a male donor in good health and CMV-seronegative. This chain links TRBV7-7 with TRBJ2-7; a possible D gene is TRBD1 (6 bases). The CDR3 region has the DNA TGTGCTAGCAGCCCTCAGGAAGGGGGCGAGCAGTACTTC. Protein: CASSPQEGGEQYF. Combining the CDR3 with reference TRBV7-7 and TRBJ2-7 gives the whole variable domain GAGVSQSPRYKVTKRGQDVTLRCDPISSHATLYWYQQALGQGPEFLTYFNYEAQPDKSGLPSDRFSAERPEGSISTLTIQRTEQRDSAMYRCASSPQEGGEQYFGPGTRLTVT.